These T cell receptor beta chains were read from a single sample in a study of tumor and adjacent non-tumor tissue in lung cancer. TCRdb reanalysed the multiplex PCR reads using MiXCR and keeps one entry per CDR3 protein. The data contain tens of thousands of distinct CDR3 sequences, less than 70% of them singletons. Input material: distant non-tumor lung tissue. The receptors derive from a woman in her sixties or seventies with non-small cell lung cancer. Both conserved end residues are trimmed from each CDR3. The order of the fields is J gene, D gene, V gene, clone size, CDR3 protein. A D gene is named only where the DNA matches it firmly. Only part of the rows carry a size: once, few, many, or a class if the clone is expanded.

TRBJ2-7,NA,TRBV11-1,once,ASSFGADRYEQY
TRBJ1-2,NA,TRBV29-1,NA,SAQGQGDGYT
TRBJ1-1,TRBD1,TRBV5-1,NA,TSSPTGTEAF
TRBJ2-7,NA,TRBV28,NA,ASRGQSYEQY
TRBJ1-1,NA,TRBV20-1,few,SAAGTSNVNTEAF
TRBJ2-1,TRBD2,TRBV28,many,ASTLWLAGGYNEQF
TRBJ2-2,TRBD1,TRBV5-4,many,ASSPGRGGDTGELF
TRBJ2-7,NA,TRBV16,NA,ASTCGGPLEQY
TRBJ2-1,NA,TRBV4-1,once,ASSQEGIRLEEQF
TRBJ2-2,NA,TRBV9,many,ASSVDWNTGELF
TRBJ2-1,NA,TRBV7-2,many,ASSLGLGLVSNEQF
TRBJ2-7,NA,TRBV11-1,NA,AGSDVRRSSYEQY
TRBJ2-1,NA,TRBV7-8,NA,VSSLVPDNEQF
TRBJ2-2,NA,TRBV7-8,many,ASSPGAANTGELF
TRBJ2-6,NA,TRBV19,few,ASSMAWSSGANVLT
TRBJ2-2,TRBD2,TRBV6-2/TRBV6-3,once,ASSYTNPGLANTGELL
TRBJ2-1,TRBD1,TRBV4-2,NA,ASSQAPGGGEQF
TRBJ2-7,TRBD2,TRBV6-1,many,ASSEALGTSFEQY
TRBJ2-1,NA,TRBV19,NA,ASSTRHNEQF
TRBJ1-1,NA,TRBV29-1,NA,SVVRGKGIKAF
TRBJ1-2,TRBD1,TRBV7-8,NA,ASSSRDRTNYGYT
TRBJ1-4,NA,TRBV12-3/TRBV12-4,NA,ASNSEGGDNEKLF